These 4 T cell receptor beta chains originate from one sample sequenced in a study of blood T cell repertoires in COVID-19. Measured with immunoSEQ multiplex PCR; TCRdb has only the in-frame clones, and not every one. The repertoire holds roughly 280,000 clones, 85% to 90% seen once, with about 4% in the top ten. The sequencing input was PBMCs or T cells enriched from blood (not recorded which). The receptor source for this set is a woman aged 25 to 39 with acute COVID-19.

DNA for the CDR3: TGTGCCAGCAGCCCTATGATGGTGGTCTATGGCTACACCTTC. Translated, it gives CASSPMMVVYGYTF. The genes are TRBV21-1 and TRBJ1-2. TRBV21-1 is a recognized pseudogene. This CDR3 comprises 14 residues.

The chain recombines TRBV18 with TRBJ2-2; D uncertain. Germline V gene lookup returns CDR1 KGHSH and CDR2 LQKENI. V was cut by 0 bases and J by 1 base, with 6 bases left in between. The CDR3 is 15 residues long. The CDR3 DNA follows: TGTGCCAGCTCACCACCGTCCCAGAACACCGGGGAGCTGTTTTTT. This codes for CASSPPSQNTGELFF.

This chain joins TRBV28 and TRBJ2-4; TRBD1 matches at 10 bases. V lost 1 base, J lost 16 bases, and 7 bases stayed unmatched. CDR3 size: 13 residues. Germline CDR1 MDHEN, CDR2 SYDVKM. As DNA, the CDR3 is TGTGCCAGCAGTTTATCCCGGGACAGGGGCTACTACTTC. It translates to CASSLSRDRGYYF.

The V gene is TRBV11-2, the J gene TRBJ1-6, with no clear D. Germline values: CDR1 SGHAT, CDR2 FQNNGV. Trimming left V 3 bases short and J 4 bases short, with 13 bases between. CDR3 length: 16 amino acids. CDR3 residues: CASSFPRGPYNSPLHF. The DNA for the CDR3 is TGTGCCAGCAGCTTCCCCAGAGGTCCGTATAATTCACCCCTCCACTTT.